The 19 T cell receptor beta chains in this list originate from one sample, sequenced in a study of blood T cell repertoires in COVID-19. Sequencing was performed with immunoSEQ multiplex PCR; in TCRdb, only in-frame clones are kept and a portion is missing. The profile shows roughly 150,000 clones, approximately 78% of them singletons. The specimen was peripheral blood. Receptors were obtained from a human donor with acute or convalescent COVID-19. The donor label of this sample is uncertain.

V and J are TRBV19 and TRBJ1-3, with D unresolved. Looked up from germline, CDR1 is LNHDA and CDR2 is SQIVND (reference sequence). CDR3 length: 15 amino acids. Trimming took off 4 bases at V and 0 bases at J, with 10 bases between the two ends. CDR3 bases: TGTGCCAGTAGTAGCGGACTTAGCTCTGGAAACACCATATATTTT. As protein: CASSSGLSSGNTIYF.

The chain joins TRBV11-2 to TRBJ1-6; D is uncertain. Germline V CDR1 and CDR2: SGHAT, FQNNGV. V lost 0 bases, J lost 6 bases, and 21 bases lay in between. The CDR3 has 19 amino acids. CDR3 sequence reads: CASSLDAHSSLGGNSPLHF. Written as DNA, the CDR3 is TGTGCCAGCAGCTTAGATGCTCACAGTTCCTTAGGTGGTAATTCACCCCTCCACTTT.

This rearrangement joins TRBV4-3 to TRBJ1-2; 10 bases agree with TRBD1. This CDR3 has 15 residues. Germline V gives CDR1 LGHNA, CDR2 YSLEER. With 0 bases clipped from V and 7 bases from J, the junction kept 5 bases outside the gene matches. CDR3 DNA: TGCGCCAGCAGCCAAGATATGAGACAGGGGGCTGGCTACACCTTC. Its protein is CASSQDMRQGAGYTF.

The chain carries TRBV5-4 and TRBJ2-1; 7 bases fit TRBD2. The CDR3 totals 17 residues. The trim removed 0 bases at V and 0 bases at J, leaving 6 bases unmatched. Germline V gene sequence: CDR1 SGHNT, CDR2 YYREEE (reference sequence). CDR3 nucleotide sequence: TGTGCCAGCAGCTTGGGTTCACGGGACTACTCCTACAATGAGCAGTTCTTC. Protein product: CASSLGSRDYSYNEQFF. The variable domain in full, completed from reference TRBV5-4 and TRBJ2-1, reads ETGVTQSPTHLIKTRGQQVTLRCSSQSGHNTVSWYQQALGQGPQFIFQYYREEENGRGNFPPRFSGLQFPNYSSELNVNALELDDSALYLCASSLGSRDYSYNEQFFGPGTRLTVL.

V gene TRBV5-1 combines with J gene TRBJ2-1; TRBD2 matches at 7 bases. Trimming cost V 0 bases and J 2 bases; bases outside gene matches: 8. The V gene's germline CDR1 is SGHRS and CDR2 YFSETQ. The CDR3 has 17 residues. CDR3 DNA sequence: TGCGCCAGCAGCTTGGGCGCGGGGAGCGGGACCTACAATGAGCAGTTCTTC. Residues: CASSLGAGSGTYNEQFF.

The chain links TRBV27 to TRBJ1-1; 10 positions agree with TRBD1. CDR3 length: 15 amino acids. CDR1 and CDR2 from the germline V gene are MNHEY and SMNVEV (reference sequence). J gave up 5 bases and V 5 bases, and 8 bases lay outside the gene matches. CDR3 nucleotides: TGTGCCAGCAGTCTCACCGGGACAGGGGTTACTGAAGCTTTCTTT. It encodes CASSLTGTGVTEAFF.

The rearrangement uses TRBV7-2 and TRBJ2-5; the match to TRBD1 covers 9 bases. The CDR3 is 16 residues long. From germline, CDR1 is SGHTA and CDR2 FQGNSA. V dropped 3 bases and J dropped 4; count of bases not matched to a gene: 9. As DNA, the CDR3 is TGTGCCAGCAGCTTGGGGGACAGGGAGTGGGGAGAGACCCAGTACTTC. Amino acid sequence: CASSLGDREWGETQYF.

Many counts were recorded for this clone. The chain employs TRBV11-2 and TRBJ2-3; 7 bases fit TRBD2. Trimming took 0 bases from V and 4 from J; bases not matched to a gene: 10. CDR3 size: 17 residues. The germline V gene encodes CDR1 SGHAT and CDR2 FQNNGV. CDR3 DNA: TGTGCCAGCAGCTTAGAACCAGGGCGGGGGATAGCAGATACGCAGTATTTT. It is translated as CASSLEPGRGIADTQYF.

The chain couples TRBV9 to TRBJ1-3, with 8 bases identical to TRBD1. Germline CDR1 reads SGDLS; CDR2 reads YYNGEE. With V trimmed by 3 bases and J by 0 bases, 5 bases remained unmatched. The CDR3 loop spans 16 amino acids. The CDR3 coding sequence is TGTGCCAGCAGCGCACAAGACAGGGGCTCTGGAAACACCATATATTTT. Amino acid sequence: CASSAQDRGSGNTIYF.

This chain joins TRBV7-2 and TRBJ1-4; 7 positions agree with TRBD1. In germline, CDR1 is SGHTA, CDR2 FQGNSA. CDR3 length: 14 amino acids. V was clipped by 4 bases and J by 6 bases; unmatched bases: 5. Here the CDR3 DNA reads TGTGCCAGCAGCTCTTCAGGGGGACATGAAAAACTGTTTTTT. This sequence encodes CASSSSGGHEKLFF.

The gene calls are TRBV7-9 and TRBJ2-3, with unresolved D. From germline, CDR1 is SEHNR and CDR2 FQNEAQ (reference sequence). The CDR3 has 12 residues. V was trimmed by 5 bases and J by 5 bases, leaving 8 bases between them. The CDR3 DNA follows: TGTGCCAGCAGCCCCGTCGGAGATACGCAGTATTTT. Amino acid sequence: CASSPVGDTQYF.

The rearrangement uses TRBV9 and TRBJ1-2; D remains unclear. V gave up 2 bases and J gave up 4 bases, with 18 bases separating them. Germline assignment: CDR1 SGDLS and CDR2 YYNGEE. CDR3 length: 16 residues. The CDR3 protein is CASSVFLRRTTYGYTF. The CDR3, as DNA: TGTGCCAGCAGCGTTTTTCTTCGGAGGACTACCTATGGCTACACCTTC.

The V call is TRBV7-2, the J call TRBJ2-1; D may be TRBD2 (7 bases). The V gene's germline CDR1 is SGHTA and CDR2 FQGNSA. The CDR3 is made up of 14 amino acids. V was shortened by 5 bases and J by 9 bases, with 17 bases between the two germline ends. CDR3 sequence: CASSLGGPGGEQFF. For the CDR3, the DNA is TGTGCCAGCAGCCTCGGGGGGCCTGGAGGTGAGCAGTTCTTC.

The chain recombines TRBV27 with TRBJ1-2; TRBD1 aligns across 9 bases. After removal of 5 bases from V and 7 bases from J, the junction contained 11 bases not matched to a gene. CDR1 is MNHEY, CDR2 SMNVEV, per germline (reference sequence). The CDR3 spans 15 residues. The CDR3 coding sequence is TGTGCCAGCAGTCCCCTGGGGGGACAGGGAGGTGGCTACACCTTC. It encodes CASSPLGGQGGGYTF.

Written as DNA, the CDR3 is TGTGCCAGCAGTAGACCGGGACTAGCGCCCAATGAGCAGTTCTTC. Protein product: CASSRPGLAPNEQFF. The gene calls are TRBV6-5 and TRBJ2-1; 10 bases fit TRBD2. After removal of 5 bases from V and 6 bases from J, the junction contained 7 bases not matched to a gene. This CDR3 is 15 amino acids long. Germline assignment: CDR1 MNHEY and CDR2 SVGAGI.

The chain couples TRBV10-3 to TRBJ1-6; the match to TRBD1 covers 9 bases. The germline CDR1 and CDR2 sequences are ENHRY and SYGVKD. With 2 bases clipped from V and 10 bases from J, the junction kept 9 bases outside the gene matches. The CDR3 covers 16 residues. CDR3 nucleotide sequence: TGTGCCATCAGTGAGGGGACAGGGCGTCTTTGGTCACCCCTCCACTTT. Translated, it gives CAISEGTGRLWSPLHF.

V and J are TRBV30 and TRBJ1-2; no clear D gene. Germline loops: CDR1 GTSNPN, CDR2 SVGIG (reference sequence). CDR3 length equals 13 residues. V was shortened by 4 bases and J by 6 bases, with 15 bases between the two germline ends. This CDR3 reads CAWKRELADGYTF. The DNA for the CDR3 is TGTGCCTGGAAGCGGGAATTGGCTGATGGCTACACCTTC.

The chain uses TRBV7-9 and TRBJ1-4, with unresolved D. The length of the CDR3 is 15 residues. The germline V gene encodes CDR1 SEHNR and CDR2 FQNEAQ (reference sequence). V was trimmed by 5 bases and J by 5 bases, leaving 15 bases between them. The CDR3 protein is CASSPPSVPNEKLFF. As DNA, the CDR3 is TGTGCCAGCAGCCCCCCGTCCGTCCCGAATGAAAAACTGTTTTTT.

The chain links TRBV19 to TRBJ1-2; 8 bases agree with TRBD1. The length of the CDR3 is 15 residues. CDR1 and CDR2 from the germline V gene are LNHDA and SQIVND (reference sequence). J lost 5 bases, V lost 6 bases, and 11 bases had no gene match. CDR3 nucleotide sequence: TGTGCCAGTAGACAACGGACAGGGCAACGGTATGGCTACACCTTC. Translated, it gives CASRQRTGQRYGYTF.